Listed below are T cell receptor delta chains from one sample, sequenced in a study of gamma-delta T cells after stem cell transplantation. TCRdb fed the RT-PCR reads into CATT to redo clone calling. Of fewer than 2,000 delta-chain clones listed, 0.25% to 0.35% were seen once; the top ten hold approximately 19%. Sequenced material: gamma-delta T cells. These receptors were taken from a human donor. It is not recorded whose cells these are; they may come from a transplant donor. CDR3s include the opening cysteine and the closing phenylalanine or tryptophan. A D gene is named only where the DNA matches it firmly. Rows give clone size only sometimes, using once, few, many, or a class for an expanded clone.

j_call clone_size v_call d_call cdr3_aa cdr3_nt
TRDJ1 medium-sized TRDV2 TRDD3 CACDALGGDTDKLIF TGTGCCTGTGACGCCCTGGGGGGGGACACCGATAAACTCATCTTT
TRDJ1 large TRDV2 TRDD3 CACDILGDTGKLIF TGTGCCTGTGACATCCTGGGGGATACGGGTAAACTCATCTTT
TRDJ1 medium-sized TRDV2 TRDD3 CACDTLGDTSNTDKLIF TGTGCCTGTGACACATTGGGGGATACGTCTAACACCGATAAGCTCATCTTT
TRDJ1 medium-sized TRDV2 - CACDTVQNTDKLIF TGTGCCTGTGACACCGTCCAGAACACCGATAAACTCATCTTT
TRDJ3 medium-sized TRDV2 TRDD3 CACDTVVLGDTRTWDTRQMFF TGTGCCTGTGACACCGTAGTACTGGGGGATACCCGAACCTGGGACACCCGACAGATGTTTTTC
TRDJ1 large TRDV2 TRDD3 CACDALTGGYTDKLIF TGTGCCTGTGACGCACTTACTGGGGGATACACCGATAAACTCATCTTT
TRDJ1 medium-sized TRDV2 - CACDTVGLGGFSYTDKLIF TGTGCCTGTGACACGGTCGGTCTTGGTGGGTTTTCGTACACCGATAAACTCATCTTT
TRDJ3 few TRDV2 - CACDRIVEGSSWDTRQMFF TGTGCCTGTGACAGGATTGTGGAAGGAAGCTCCTGGGACACCCGACAGATGTTTTTC
TRDJ1 few TRDV2 TRDD3 CACDSLLGDIDTDKLIF TGTGCCTGTGACAGCTTACTGGGGGATATAGACACCGATAAACTCATCTTT
TRDJ1 large TRDV2 TRDD3 CACDTVTLRPGDTDTDKLIF TGTGCCTGTGACACCGTTACCCTACGTCCGGGGGATACTGACACCGATAAACTCATCTTT
TRDJ1 few TRDV2 TRDD3 CACDALLGEHTDKLIF TGTGCCTGTGACGCGCTACTGGGGGAACACACCGATAAACTCATCTTT
TRDJ1 - TRDV2 TRDD3 CACDALLGDTKGHTDKLIF TGTGCCTGTGACGCGCTACTGGGGGATACGAAGGGCCACACCGATAAACTCATCTTT
TRDJ3 - TRDV2 TRDD3 CACDTILLGDTRTWDTRQMFF TGTGCCTGTGACACCATTCTACTGGGGGATACCCGAACCTGGGACACCCGACAGATGTTTTTC
TRDJ1 large TRDV2 - CACDTVLPIASTDKLIF TGTGCCTGCGACACGGTCCTTCCCATTGCTTCCACCGATAAACTCATCTTT
TRDJ1 medium-sized TRDV3 - CASLRGGGHMGYTDKLIF TGTGCCTCCCTACGGGGTGGGGGGCACATGGGGTACACCGATAAACTCATCTTT
TRDJ1 few TRDV2 TRDD3 CACDTLPQRTGGTGHTDKLIF TGTGCCTGTGACACGCTTCCACAGCGAACTGGGGGAACGGGTCACACCGATAAACTCATCTTT
TRDJ1 medium-sized TRDV2 TRDD3 CACDPVLGDTVLTDKLIF TGTGCCTGCGATCCTGTACTGGGGGATACAGTACTCACCGATAAACTCATCTTT
TRDJ1 large TRDV2 TRDD3 CACEPVLGATGYTDKLIF TGTGCCTGTGAACCCGTACTGGGGGCTACTGGCTACACCGATAAACTCATCTTT
TRDJ1 medium-sized TRDV1 TRDD3 CALGELPTVLGATGDVTDKLIF TGTGCTCTTGGGGAACTTCCTACGGTACTGGGGGCCACTGGGGATGTCACCGATAAACTCATCTTT
TRDJ1 medium-sized TRDV2 - CACDTAGGGKYTDKLIF TGTGCCTGTGACACCGCGGGGGGGGGAAAGTACACCGATAAACTCATCTTT
TRDJ1 - TRDV2 TRDD3 CACDPLGDTPDKLIF TGTGCCTGTGACCCACTGGGGGATACCCCCGATAAACTCATCTTT
TRDJ1 - TRDV2 - CACDSLPTPRTGGPPGDPLRYTDKLIF TGTGCCTGTGACTCCCTTCCTACTCCTCGTACTGGGGGACCCCCCGGAGACCCACTCCGATACACCGATAAACTCATCTTT
TRDJ3 few TRDV2 TRDD3 CACDALGVASWDTRQMFF TGTGCCTGTGACGCACTGGGGGTCGCATCCTGGGACACCCGACAGATGTTTTTC
TRDJ1 medium-sized TRDV2 TRDD3 CACDTLLGDTGTDKLIF TGTGCCTGTGACACCTTACTGGGGGATACGGGCACCGATAAACTCATCTTT
TRDJ1 few TRDV2 TRDD3 CACDTVGDPKYTDKLIF TGTGCCTGTGACACCGTGGGGGACCCGAAGTACACCGATAAACTCATCTTT
TRDJ1 medium-sized TRDV2 TRDD2 CACDIIPTRYGHTEYTDKLIF TGTGCCTGTGACATTATTCCTACGAGGTACGGGCACACTGAGTACACCGATAAACTCATCTTT
TRDJ1 large TRDV2 TRDD3 CACEYLGDTLATDKLIF TGTGCCTGTGAGTACTTGGGGGATACGCTGGCCACCGATAAACTCATCTTT
TRDJ1 few TRDV2 TRDD3 CACDPVLGDTDKLIF TGTGCCTGTGATCCCGTACTGGGGGACACCGATAAACTCATCTTT
TRDJ1 few TRDV2 TRDD3 CACDKLLGDTLTDKLIF TGTGCCTGCGACAAATTACTGGGGGATACCCTCACCGATAAACTCATCTTT
TRDJ1 - TRDV2 TRDD3 CACDGLPPTLLGDTSTDKLIF TGTGCCTGTGACGGCCTTCCTCCGACATTACTGGGGGATACTTCGACCGATAAACTCATCTTT